This entry features one T cell receptor beta chain sequence. The V gene end was trimmed by 4 bases and the J gene end by 9 bases; junction bases not matched to a gene: 5. Germline values: CDR1 MDHEN, CDR2 SYDVKM. The CDR3 has 14 amino acids. The data are from a study of shared T cell receptors in the human thymus. Clones were sequenced by immunoSEQ multiplex PCR, and TCRdb holds only the in-frame ones, with some missing. The sample has roughly 68,000 clones, roughly 95% seen once. The clonotype originates from a human donor. Sequencing was done on a sample of thymocytes. This chain connects TRBV28 to TRBJ1-6; 8 nucleotides align to TRBD1. The CDR3 here is CASSYDRGGSPLHF. The CDR3 region has the DNA TGTGCCAGCAGTTACGACAGGGGAGGTTCACCCCTCCACTTT.